Given below is one TCR beta chain in context. The data stem from a study of blood T cell repertoires in COVID-19. Germline CDR1 reads MGHRA; CDR2 reads YSYEKL. Trimming pared 0 bases from V and 2 bases from J, leaving 7 bases between. This CDR3 has 14 residues. The repertoire was sequenced with immunoSEQ multiplex PCR; TCRdb's copy has only in-frame clones and lacks some. In the table there are more than 200,000 clones, 81% of which are singletons. The sequenced sample consisted of peripheral blood. The chain joins TRBV4-1 to TRBJ1-1; tentative D call: TRBD1 (6 bases). This TCR derives from a woman of 80 years or more with acute or convalescent COVID-19. In nucleotides, the CDR3 is TGCGCCAGCAGCCAAGACAGGGGCAACACTGAAGCTTTCTTT. Protein product: CASSQDRGNTEAFF.